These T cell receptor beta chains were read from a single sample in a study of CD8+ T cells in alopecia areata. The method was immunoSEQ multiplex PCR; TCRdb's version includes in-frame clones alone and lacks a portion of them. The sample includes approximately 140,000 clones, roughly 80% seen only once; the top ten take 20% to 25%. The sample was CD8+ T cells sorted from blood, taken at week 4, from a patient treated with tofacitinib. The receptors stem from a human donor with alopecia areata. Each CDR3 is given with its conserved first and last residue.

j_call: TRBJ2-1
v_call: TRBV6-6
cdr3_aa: CASSYSVVQFF

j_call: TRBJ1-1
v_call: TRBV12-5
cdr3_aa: CASGFIVGNRGDTEAFF

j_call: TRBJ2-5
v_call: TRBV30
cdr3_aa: CAWRPGEQETQYF

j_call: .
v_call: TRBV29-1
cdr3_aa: CSVKSGRTYEQYF

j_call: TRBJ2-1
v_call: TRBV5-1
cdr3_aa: CASSPAGGLPNEQFF

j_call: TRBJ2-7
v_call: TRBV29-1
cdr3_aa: CSVGGGSNYEQYF

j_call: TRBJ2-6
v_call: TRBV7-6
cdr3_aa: CASSPRTGRSGANVLTF

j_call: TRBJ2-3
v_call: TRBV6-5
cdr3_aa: CASSPPETVTDTQYF

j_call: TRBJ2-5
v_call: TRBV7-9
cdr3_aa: CASSEYARETQYF

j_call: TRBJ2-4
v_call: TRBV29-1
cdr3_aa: CSVDGRSGGDKNIQYF

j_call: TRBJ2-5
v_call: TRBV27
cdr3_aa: CASSWIEPGPRGVAQETQYF

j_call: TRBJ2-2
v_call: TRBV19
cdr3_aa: CASSPEHANTGELFF

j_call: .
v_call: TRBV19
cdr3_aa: CASSAGSNYEQYF

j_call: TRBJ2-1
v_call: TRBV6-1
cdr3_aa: CASSEWGTRDNEQFF

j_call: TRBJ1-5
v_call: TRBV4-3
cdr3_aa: CASSQDGDSNQPQHF

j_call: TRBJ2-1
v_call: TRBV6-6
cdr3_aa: CASSYLPGNEQFF

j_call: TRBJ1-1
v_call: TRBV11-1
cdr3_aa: CASSLQGGSWNTEAFF

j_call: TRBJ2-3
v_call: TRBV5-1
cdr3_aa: CASINQDPSTDTQYF

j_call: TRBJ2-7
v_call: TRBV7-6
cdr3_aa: CASSPGTGGRSSYEQYF

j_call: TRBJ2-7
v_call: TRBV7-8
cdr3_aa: CASSLGGTGDEQYF

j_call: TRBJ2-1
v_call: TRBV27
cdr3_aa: CASSLGTGGGNNEQFF

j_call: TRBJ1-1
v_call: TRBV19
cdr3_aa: CASTTEGTEAFF

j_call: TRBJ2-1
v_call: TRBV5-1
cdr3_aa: CASSLGAVYNEQFF

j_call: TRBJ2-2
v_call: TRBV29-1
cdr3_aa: CSVEHRDRGTGELFF

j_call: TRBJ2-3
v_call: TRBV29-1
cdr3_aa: CSVGFRGLSTDTQYF

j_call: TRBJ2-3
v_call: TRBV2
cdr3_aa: CASSYTTASTDTQYF

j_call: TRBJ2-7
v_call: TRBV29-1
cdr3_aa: CSVVGVQGTSSYEQYF

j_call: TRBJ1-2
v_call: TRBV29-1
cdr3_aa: CSAVQAPKYGYTF

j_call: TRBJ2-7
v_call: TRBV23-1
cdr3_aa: CASSQSATDQYEQYF

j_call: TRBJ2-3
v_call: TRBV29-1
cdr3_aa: CSVERAGNTDTQYF

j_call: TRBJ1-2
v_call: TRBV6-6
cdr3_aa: CASSYPNPTANYGYTF

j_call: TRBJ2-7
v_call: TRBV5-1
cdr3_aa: CASSLYQRLGYCEQYF

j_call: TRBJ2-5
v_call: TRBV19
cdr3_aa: CASSTGRETQYF

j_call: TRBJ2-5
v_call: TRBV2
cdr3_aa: CASNSERVETQYF

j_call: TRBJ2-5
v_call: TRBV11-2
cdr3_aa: CASSQTFARRETQYF

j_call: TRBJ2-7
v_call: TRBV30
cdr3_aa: CAWRPGRTPDYEQYF

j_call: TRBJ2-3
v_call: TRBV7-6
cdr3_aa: CASSARTSGGADTQYF

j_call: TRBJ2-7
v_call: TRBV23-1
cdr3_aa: CASRYNRVPYEQYF

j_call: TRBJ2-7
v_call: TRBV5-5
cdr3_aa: CASSSAGTIYEQYF